This TCR beta chain is drawn from a study of radiation and T cells in renal cell carcinoma. Across the study: Nephrectomy followed 15 Gy stereotactic body radiation by 4 weeks.

Using immunoSEQ multiplex PCR, the repertoire was profiled, and TCRdb retains in-frame clones only, with some absent. The table shows 130,000 to 150,000 clones, with around nine tenths occurring only once. Regarding the study as a whole: Baseline intratumoral clonotype presence is unknown without pretreatment biopsies. Top tumor clonotypes rose in blood 2 weeks post-radiation, then contracted.

Germline lookup yields CDR1 SGHVS and CDR2 FNYEAQ. J was trimmed by 4 bases and V by 0 bases; bases with no gene match: 13. This CDR3 has 18 amino acids. Concerning this clone itself: What it recognizes is unknown.

Time point here: baseline pretreatment blood. The sample's treatment: 15 Gy SBRT to primary tumor, nephrectomy 4 weeks later. After SBRT, blood was collected at 2 and 4 weeks, plus baseline. The sequence derives from a woman in her fifties or sixties with renal cell carcinoma. The chain recombines TRBV7-6 with TRBJ1-1, with 8 bases lining up with TRBD1. The specimen was blood, collected from a patient whose treatment included radiotherapy and nephrectomy. The CDR3 spells CASSLAVAGGASGTEAFF. CDR3 nucleotides: TGTGCCAGCAGCTTAGCCGTGGCAGGGGGCGCTTCTGGCACTGAAGCTTTCTTT.